This T cell receptor (beta chain) was obtained from a study of shared clonotypes between healthy human individuals. The study, taken as a whole, reports: It was expected that sequencing depth would affect clonotype sharing among donors.

This clone was seen only once. The antigen remains unidentified. Several immunoSEQ plates held equal portions of the genomic DNA taken from each subset. When replicate PCRs were run on sorted subsets, they used 150 to 250 ng DNA, some 30,000 T cell genomes. Measured with immunoSEQ multiplex PCR; TCRdb has only the in-frame clones, and not every one. The table lists more than 500,000 clones, around 96% of them singletons. The sequence came from a woman aged 30 to 39 in good health. The sequenced sample was naive CD4+ T cells sorted from blood. This sample's subset: CD45RA+ positively selected.

This CDR3 is CSARTFETQYF. Here the CDR3 DNA reads TGCAGTGCTAGGACTTTCGAGACCCAGTACTTC. This chain connects TRBV20-1 to TRBJ2-5, with D unresolved. Looked up from germline, CDR1 is DFQATT and CDR2 is SNEGSKA (reference sequence). Trimming removed 3 bases at V and 5 bases at J, with 7 bases between. The CDR3 is 11 residues long.